The sequence of this TCR beta chain was determined in a study of blood T cell repertoires in COVID-19. Study-wide context: The United States, Italy and Spain supplied acute and convalescent COVID-19 samples.

In the authors' workflow: Estimated nucleated cell counts came from reference gene primer amplification. The assay was immunoSEQ multiplex PCR, and TCRdb's table has in-frame clones only and misses some. The V and J calls and clone size are taken from that table; D and trimming were inferred from the DNA. The sample includes under 250,000 clones, 82% seen only once; the top ten take approximately 5.2%. V lost 5 bases to trimming and J lost 12 bases; unmatched junction nucleotides: 11. Germline V gene lookup returns CDR1 SGHNT and CDR2 YYREEE (reference sequence). The CDR3 covers 12 residues. Patients of the Seattle cohort, enrolled during active infection, were followed longitudinally.

This clonotype was obtained from a woman aged 70-85 years with COVID-19, enrolled during active disease. The sequenced sample was peripheral blood. The chain has TRBV5-4 and TRBJ2-7; TRBD2 matches 7 bases. This chain's CDR3 is CASRSTSEGPYF. The CDR3 nucleotides read TGTGCCAGCAGGTCTACTAGCGAGGGACCGTACTTC.